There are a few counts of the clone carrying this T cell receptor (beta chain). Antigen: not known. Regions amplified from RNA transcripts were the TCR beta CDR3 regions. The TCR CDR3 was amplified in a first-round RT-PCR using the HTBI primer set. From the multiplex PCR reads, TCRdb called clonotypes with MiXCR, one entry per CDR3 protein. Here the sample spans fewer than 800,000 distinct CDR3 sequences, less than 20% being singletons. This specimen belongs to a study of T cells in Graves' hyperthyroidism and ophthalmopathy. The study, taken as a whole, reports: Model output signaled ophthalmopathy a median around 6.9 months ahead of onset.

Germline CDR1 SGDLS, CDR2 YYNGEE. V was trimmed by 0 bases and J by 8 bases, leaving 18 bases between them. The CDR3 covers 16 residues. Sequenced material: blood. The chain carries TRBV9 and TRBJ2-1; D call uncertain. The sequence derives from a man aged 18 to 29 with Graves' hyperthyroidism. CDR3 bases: TGTGCCAGCAGCGTAGAACTCAATCCTAGTTTCGATGAGCAGTTCTTC. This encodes CASSVELNPSFDEQFF.